This TCR beta chain was captured in a study of blood T cell repertoires in COVID-19. Sequencing used immunoSEQ multiplex PCR; TCRdb keeps in-frame clones, though not all of them. The sample shows some 150,000 clones, 70% to 80% of them seen only once. The germline gives CDR1 SGHTA, CDR2 FQGNSA. Trimming removed 1 base at V and 8 bases at J, with 17 bases between. This CDR3 region has 15 residues. This chain uses TRBV7-2 with TRBJ1-2; D might be TRBD1 (5 bases). Source material: peripheral blood. This clonotype was sampled from a woman older than 75 with active or convalescent COVID-19. CDR3 sequence (DNA): TGTGCCAGCAGCTTAGATGGGTCAGGGAATCGGGGCTACACCTTC. It is translated as CASSLDGSGNRGYTF.